Presented here are 15 T cell receptor beta chains from one specimen sequenced in a study of cytomegalovirus exposure and HLA in healthy donors. PCR primers comprised 60 Vbeta and 13 Jbeta primers. Some clones are missing from TCRdb's copy, which holds only in-frame ones; the method was immunoSEQ multiplex PCR. Of 150,000 to 200,000 clones listed, roughly 70% are singletons. The material sequenced was PBMCs. The receptors were sampled from a man aged 40-55 years in good health and CMV-seropositive.

The chain uses TRBV19 and TRBJ2-7, with 7 nucleotides matching TRBD1. The CDR3 is 14 residues long. Germline CDR1 and CDR2: LNHDA and SQIVND (reference sequence). V shed 6 bases and J 3 bases; nucleotides not matched to a gene: 8. CDR3 in amino acids: CASRNGDSLYEQYF. CDR3 in DNA: TGTGCCAGTAGGAATGGGGACAGCCTCTACGAGCAGTACTTC.

This sequence joins TRBV9 and TRBJ1-3; D remains ambiguous. Germline assignment: CDR1 SGDLS and CDR2 YYNGEE. The V end lost 2 bases, the J end lost 0 bases, and 12 bases lay between the germline ends. This CDR3 has 16 residues. CDR3 sequence: CASSVLPGISGNTIYF. The CDR3 DNA reads TGTGCCAGCAGCGTTCTTCCAGGAATCTCTGGAAACACCATATATTTT. Full variable domain (rest looked up from reference TRBV9 and TRBJ1-3): DSGVTQTPKHLITATGQRVTLRCSPRSGDLSVYWYQQSLDQGLQFLIQYYNGEERAKGNILERFSAQQFPDLHSELNLSSLELGDSALYFCASSVLPGISGNTIYFGEGSWLTVV.

The genes are TRBV28 and TRBJ2-5; TRBD1 is a possible D gene (7 bases). The end of the DNA aligns better with TRBJ2-7, so the J call may be wrong. The CDR3 is 13 amino acids. The germline V gene has CDR1 MDHEN and CDR2 SYDVKM. Here the CDR3 DNA reads TGTGCCAGCAGACCAGGGGGGCCCAGCGAGCAGTACTTC. This translates into CASRPGGPSEQYF.

The rearrangement uses TRBV6-6 and TRBJ2-3, with 11 positions matching TRBD1. The length of the CDR3 is 14 residues. The V gene end was trimmed by 6 bases and the J gene end by 2 bases; junction bases not matched to a gene: 1. Germline V gene lookup returns CDR1 MNHNY and CDR2 SVGAGI (reference sequence). The CDR3, as DNA: TGTGCCAGCAGCGGACAGGGGGCCACAGATACGCAGTATTTT. Its translation is CASSGQGATDTQYF.

The chain links TRBV11-3 to TRBJ2-7; TRBD2 matches 15 bases. The V segment lost 5 bases and the J segment 7 bases; nucleotides outside the gene matches: 6. The CDR3 is made up of 15 amino acids. Germline lookup yields CDR1 SGHNT and CDR2 YENEEA. The CDR3 spells CASSPGLAGGEEQYF. The CDR3 region has the DNA TGTGCCAGCAGCCCGGGACTAGCGGGGGGTGAAGAGCAGTACTTC.

This chain links TRBV19 with TRBJ2-7; D is possibly TRBD1 or TRBD2 (5 bases each). V lost 4 bases and J 0 bases, leaving 13 bases between the germline ends. The germline V gene encodes CDR1 LNHDA and CDR2 SQIVND (reference sequence). The CDR3 loop spans 15 amino acids. The CDR3 DNA reads as TGTGCCAGTAGTAAAGAGGGTCAGGGCTCCTACGAGCAGTACTTC. Residues: CASSKEGQGSYEQYF. Full variable domain (missing parts from reference TRBV19 and TRBJ2-7): DGGITQSPKYLFRKEGQNVTLSCEQNLNHDAMYWYRQDPGQGLRLIYYSQIVNDFQKGDIAEGYSVSREKKESFPLTVTSAQKNPTAFYLCASSKEGQGSYEQYFGPGTRLTVT.

The J gene is TRBJ1-5, the V gene TRBV6-5; TRBD1 matches at 11 bases. With 6 bases clipped from V and 1 base from J, the junction kept 2 bases outside the gene matches. CDR3 size: 15 residues. Germline assignment: CDR1 MNHEY and CDR2 SVGAGI. CDR3 in DNA: TGTGCCAGCAGGGACAGGGGGCAAAGCAATCAGCCCCAGCATTTT. Translated: CASRDRGQSNQPQHF.

The genes are TRBV5-8 and TRBJ2-6; D perhaps matches TRBD1 (5 bases). There are 15 residues in the CDR3. Germline V gene lookup returns CDR1 SGHTS and CDR2 YDEGEE. The V end was cut by 4 bases, the J end by 0 bases, with 8 bases between. The CDR3 DNA reads TGTGCCAGCAGCCTCACAGGCTCTGGGGCCAACGTCCTGACTTTC. Translated: CASSLTGSGANVLTF. The variable domain in full, with the rest retrieved from reference TRBV5-8 and TRBJ2-6, is EAGVTQSPTHLIKTRGQQATLRCSPISGHTSVYWYQQALGLGLQFLLWYDEGEERNRGNFPPRFSGRQFPNYSSELNVNALELEDSALYLCASSLTGSGANVLTFGAGSRLTVL.

The V and J genes are TRBV5-1 and TRBJ1-1; perhaps TRBD1 as D (5 bases). CDR3 length: 11 amino acids. V was shortened by 6 bases and J by 7 bases, with 10 bases between the two germline ends. Per germline, CDR1 SGHRS and CDR2 YFSETQ. The CDR3 sequence is CASILGDEAFF. CDR3 coding DNA: TGCGCCAGCATCTTAGGGGATGAAGCTTTCTTT.

The J gene is TRBJ2-7, the V gene TRBV6-6; D might be TRBD1 (5 bases). The CDR3 runs 13 residues. With 2 bases removed from V and 1 base from J, the gap between germline ends came to 6 bases. Looked up from germline, CDR1 is MNHNY and CDR2 is SVGAGI (reference sequence). The CDR3 DNA sequence: TGTGCCAGCAGTTACACAGGATCCTACGAGCAGTACTTC. It yields the protein CASSYTGSYEQYF.

This clone was observed a handful of times. The chain is built from TRBV6-5 and TRBJ2-1; the match to TRBD2 covers 10 bases. With V trimmed by 8 bases and J by 9 bases, 10 bases remained unmatched. The CDR3 runs to 14 residues. Germline loops: CDR1 MNHEY, CDR2 SVGAGI. Here the CDR3 reads CASGQRGGPREQFF. The DNA of the CDR3 is TGTGCCAGCGGACAGCGGGGGGGCCCCCGTGAGCAGTTCTTC.

This chain connects TRBV7-2 to TRBJ1-2; 9 positions agree with TRBD1. CDR1 SGHTA and CDR2 FQGNSA come from the germline V gene. The CDR3 is 13 amino acids. Germline trimming cut 3 bases from V and 7 bases from J; bases unmatched to any gene: 3. DNA for the CDR3: TGTGCCAGCAGCTTCACAGGGGGCGTTGGCTACACCTTC. Protein: CASSFTGGVGYTF.

The chain employs TRBV4-1 and TRBJ1-1; 9 nucleotides align to TRBD1. Germline V gene sequence: CDR1 MGHRA, CDR2 YSYEKL. The length of the CDR3 is 16 residues. The J segment lost 3 bases and the V segment lost 3 bases, leaving 8 bases of the junction unmatched. The CDR3 DNA is TGCGCCAGCAGCCATGGGGACAGGGTAGGGGACACTGAAGCTTTCTTT. Translated: CASSHGDRVGDTEAFF.

The table lists this clone with a count of one. Other DNA sequences of this sample code for an identical CDR3. The V gene is TRBV11-3, the J gene TRBJ1-1; TRBD1 might be the D (5 bases). CDR3 size: 14 residues. CDR1 is SGHNT, CDR2 YENEEA, per germline. The V end lost 3 bases, the J end lost 2 bases, and 10 bases lay between the germline ends. The CDR3 nucleotides read TGTGCCAGCAGCTTGGGCAGGGCTAACACTGAAGCTTTCTTT. Protein sequence: CASSLGRANTEAFF.

CDR3 protein: CASSRMGGSGNTIYF. For the CDR3, the DNA is TGTGCCAGCAGCCGAATGGGGGGCTCTGGAAACACCATATATTTT. J is TRBJ1-3 and V is TRBV27, with D possibly being TRBD1 (5 bases). This CDR3 is 15 amino acids long. V lost 6 bases and J 0 bases, leaving 12 bases between the germline ends. Germline CDR1 and CDR2: MNHEY and SMNVEV (reference sequence).